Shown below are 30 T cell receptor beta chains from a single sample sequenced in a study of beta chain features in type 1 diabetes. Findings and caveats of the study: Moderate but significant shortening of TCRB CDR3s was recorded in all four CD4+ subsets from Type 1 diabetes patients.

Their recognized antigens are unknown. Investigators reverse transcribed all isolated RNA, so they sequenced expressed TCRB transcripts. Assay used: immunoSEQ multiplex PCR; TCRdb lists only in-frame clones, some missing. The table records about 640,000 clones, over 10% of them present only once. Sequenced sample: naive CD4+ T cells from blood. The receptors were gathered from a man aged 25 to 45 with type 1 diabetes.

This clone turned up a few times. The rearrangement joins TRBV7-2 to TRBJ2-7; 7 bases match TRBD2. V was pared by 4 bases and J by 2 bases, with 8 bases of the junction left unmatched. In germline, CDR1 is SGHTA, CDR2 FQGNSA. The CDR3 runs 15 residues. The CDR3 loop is CASSSSPSGAYEQYF. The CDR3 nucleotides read TGTGCCAGCAGCTCTAGCCCAAGCGGGGCCTACGAGCAGTACTTC.

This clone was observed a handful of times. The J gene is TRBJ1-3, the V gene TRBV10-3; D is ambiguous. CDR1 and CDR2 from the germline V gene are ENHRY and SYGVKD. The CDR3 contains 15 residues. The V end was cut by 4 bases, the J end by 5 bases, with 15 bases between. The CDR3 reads CAISVDPPGRNTIYF. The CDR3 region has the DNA TGTGCCATCAGTGTGGACCCACCGGGTCGAAACACCATATATTTT.

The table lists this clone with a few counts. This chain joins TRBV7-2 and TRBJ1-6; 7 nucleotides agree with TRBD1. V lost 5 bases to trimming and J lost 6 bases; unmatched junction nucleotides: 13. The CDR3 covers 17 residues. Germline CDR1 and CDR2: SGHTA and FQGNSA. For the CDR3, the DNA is TGTGCCAGCAGCACCAGACAGGGCGCACCACTTAATTCACCCCTCCACTTT. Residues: CASSTRQGAPLNSPLHF.

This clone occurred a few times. CDR3 bases: TGTGCCTGGAGACAAAGCTATGGCTACACCTTC. This codes for CAWRQSYGYTF. The chain recombines TRBV30 with TRBJ1-2; D unclear. Germline loops: CDR1 GTSNPN, CDR2 SVGIG (reference sequence). The CDR3 totals 11 residues. The V and J ends lost 3 bases and 4 bases respectively, with 6 bases between them.

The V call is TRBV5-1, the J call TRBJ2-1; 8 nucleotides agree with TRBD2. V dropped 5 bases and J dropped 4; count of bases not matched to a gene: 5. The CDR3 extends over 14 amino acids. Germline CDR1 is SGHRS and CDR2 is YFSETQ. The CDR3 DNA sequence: TGCGCCAGCAGTCCAAGCGGGGGATACAATGAGCAGTTCTTC. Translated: CASSPSGGYNEQFF.

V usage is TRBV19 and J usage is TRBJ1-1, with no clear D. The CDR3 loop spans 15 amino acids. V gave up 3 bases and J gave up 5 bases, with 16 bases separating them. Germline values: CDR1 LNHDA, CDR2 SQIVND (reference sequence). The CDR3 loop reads CASSMTYGKGTEAFF. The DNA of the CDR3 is TGTGCCAGTAGTATGACGTATGGGAAGGGAACTGAAGCTTTCTTT. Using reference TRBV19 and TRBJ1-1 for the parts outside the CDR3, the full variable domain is DGGITQSPKYLFRKEGQNVTLSCEQNLNHDAMYWYRQDPGQGLRLIYYSQIVNDFQKGDIAEGYSVSREKKESFPLTVTSAQKNPTAFYLCASSMTYGKGTEAFFGQGTRLTVV.

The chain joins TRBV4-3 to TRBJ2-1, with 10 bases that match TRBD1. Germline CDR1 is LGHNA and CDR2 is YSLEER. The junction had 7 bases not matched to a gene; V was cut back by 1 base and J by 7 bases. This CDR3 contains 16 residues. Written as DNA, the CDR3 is TGCGCCAGCAGCCAAGGACAGGGGGCTAATTGGAATGAGCAGTTCTTC. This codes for CASSQGQGANWNEQFF.

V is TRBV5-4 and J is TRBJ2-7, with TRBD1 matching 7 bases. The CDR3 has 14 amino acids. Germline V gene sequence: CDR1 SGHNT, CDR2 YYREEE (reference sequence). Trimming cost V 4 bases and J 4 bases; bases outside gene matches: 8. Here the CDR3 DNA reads TGTGCCAGCAGCCTGCGGACAGGCCCGTACGAGCAGTACTTC. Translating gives CASSLRTGPYEQYF.

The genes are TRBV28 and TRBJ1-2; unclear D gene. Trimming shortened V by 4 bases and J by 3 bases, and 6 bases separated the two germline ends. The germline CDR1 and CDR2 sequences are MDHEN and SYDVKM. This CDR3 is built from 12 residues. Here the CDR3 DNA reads TGTGCCAGCAGTTCCCTCGACTATGGCTACACCTTC. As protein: CASSSLDYGYTF.

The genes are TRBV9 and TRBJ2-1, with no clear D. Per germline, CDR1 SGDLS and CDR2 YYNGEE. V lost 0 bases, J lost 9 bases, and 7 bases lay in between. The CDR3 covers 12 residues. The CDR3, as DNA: TGTGCCAGCAGCGTAGTCATAGGTGAGCAGTTCTTC. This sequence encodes CASSVVIGEQFF. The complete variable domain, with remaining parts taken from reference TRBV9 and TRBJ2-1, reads DSGVTQTPKHLITATGQRVTLRCSPRSGDLSVYWYQQSLDQGLQFLIQYYNGEERAKGNILERFSAQQFPDLHSELNLSSLELGDSALYFCASSVVIGEQFFGPGTRLTVL.

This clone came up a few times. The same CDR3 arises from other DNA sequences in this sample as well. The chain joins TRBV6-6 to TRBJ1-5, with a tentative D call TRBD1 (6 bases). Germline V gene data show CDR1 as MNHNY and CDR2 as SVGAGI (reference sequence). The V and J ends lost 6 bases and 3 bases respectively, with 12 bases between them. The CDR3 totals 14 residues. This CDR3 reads CASSSGTPNQPQHF. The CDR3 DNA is TGTGCCAGCAGCTCTGGGACACCCAATCAGCCCCAGCATTTT.

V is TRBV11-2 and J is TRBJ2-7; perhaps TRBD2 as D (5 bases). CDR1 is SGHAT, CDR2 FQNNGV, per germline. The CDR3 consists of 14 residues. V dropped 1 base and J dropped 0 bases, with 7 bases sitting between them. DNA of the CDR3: TGTGCCAGCAGCTTAGCGGGGTACTCCTACGAGCAGTACTTC. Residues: CASSLAGYSYEQYF. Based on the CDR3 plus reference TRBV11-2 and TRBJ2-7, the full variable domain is EAGVAQSPRYKIIEKRQSVAFWCNPISGHATLYWYQQILGQGPKLLIQFQNNGVVDDSQLPKDRFSAERLKGVDSTLKIQPAKLEDSAVYLCASSLAGYSYEQYFGPGTRLTVT.

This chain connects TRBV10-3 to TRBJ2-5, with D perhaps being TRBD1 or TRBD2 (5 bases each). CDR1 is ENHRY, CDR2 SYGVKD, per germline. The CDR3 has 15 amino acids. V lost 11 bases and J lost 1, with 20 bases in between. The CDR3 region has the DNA TGTGCCGCCGCCGGGACCGTTGCCGGCCAAGAGACCCAGTACTTC. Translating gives CAAAGTVAGQETQYF.

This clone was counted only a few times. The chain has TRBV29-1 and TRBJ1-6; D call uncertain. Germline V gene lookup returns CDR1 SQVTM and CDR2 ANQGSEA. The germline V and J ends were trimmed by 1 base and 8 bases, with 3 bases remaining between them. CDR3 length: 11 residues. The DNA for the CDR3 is TGCAGCGTTGAAGGGTATTCACCCCTCCACTTT. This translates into CSVEGYSPLHF.

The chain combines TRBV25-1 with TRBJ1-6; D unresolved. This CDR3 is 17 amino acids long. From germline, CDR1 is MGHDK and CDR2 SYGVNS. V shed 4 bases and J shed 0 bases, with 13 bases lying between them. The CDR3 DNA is TGTGCCAGCAGTGGTTACCAGGAAAGCTCCTATAATTCACCCCTCCACTTT. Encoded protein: CASSGYQESSYNSPLHF.

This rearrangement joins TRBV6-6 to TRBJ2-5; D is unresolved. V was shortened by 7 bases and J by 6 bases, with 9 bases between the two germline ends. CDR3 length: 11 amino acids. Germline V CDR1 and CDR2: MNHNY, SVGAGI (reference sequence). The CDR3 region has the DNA TGTGCCAGCACTCGTGGCAAGACCCAGTACTTC. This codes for CASTRGKTQYF.

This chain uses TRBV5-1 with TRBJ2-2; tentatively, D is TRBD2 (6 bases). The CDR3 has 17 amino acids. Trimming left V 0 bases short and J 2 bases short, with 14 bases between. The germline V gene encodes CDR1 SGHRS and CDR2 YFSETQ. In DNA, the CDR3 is TGCGCCAGCAGCTTGGCCGCCTTCGGGGGTAACACCGGGGAGCTGTTTTTT. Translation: CASSLAAFGGNTGELFF.

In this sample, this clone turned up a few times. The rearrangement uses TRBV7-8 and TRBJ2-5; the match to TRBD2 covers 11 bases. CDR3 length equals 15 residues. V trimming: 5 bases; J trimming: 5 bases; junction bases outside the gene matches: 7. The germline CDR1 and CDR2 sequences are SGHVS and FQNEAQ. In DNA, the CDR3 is TGTGCCAGCAGCACGATAGCGGGGGGGTCGGAGACCCAGTACTTC. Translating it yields CASSTIAGGSETQYF.

The CDR3 protein is CASSYSGQGAGYEQYF. CDR3 DNA sequence: TGTGCCAGCAGTTACTCGGGACAGGGGGCGGGTTACGAGCAGTACTTC. This chain joins TRBV6-5 and TRBJ2-7; 12 bases are shared with TRBD1. Per germline, CDR1 MNHEY and CDR2 SVGAGI. This CDR3 is 16 amino acids long. The junction had 4 bases not matched to a gene; V was cut back by 0 bases and J by 4 bases.

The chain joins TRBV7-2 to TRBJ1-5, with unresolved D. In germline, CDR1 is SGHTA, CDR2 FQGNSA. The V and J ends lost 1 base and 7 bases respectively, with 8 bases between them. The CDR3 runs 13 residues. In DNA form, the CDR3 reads TGTGCCAGCAGCTTAGAGTTGGGACAGCCCCAGCATTTT. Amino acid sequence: CASSLELGQPQHF.

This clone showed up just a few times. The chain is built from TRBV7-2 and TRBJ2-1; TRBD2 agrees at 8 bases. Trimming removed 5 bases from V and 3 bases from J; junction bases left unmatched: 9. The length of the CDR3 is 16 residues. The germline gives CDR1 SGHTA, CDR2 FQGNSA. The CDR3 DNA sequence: TGTGCCAGCAGCCCCAGGGCGGGGGGCTTCTACAATGAGCAGTTCTTC. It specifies CASSPRAGGFYNEQFF.

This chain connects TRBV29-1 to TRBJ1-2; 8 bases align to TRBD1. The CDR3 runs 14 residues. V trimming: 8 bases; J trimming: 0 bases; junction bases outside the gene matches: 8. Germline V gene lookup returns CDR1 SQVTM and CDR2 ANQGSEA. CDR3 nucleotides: TGCAGCACCTCCGGGACAGGTGCTAACTATGGCTACACCTTC. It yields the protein CSTSGTGANYGYTF. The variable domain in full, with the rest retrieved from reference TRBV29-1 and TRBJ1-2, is SAVISQKPSRDICQRGTSLTIQCQVDSQVTMMFWYRQQPGQSLTLIATANQGSEATYESGFVIDKFPISRPNLTFSTLTVSNMSPEDSSIYLCSTSGTGANYGYTFGSGTRLTVV.

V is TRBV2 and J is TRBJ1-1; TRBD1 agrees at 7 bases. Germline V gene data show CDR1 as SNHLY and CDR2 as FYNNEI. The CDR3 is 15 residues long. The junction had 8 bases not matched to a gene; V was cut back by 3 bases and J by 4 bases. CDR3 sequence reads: CASSDLGQLITEAFF. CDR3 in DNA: TGTGCCAGCAGTGACCTGGGACAGTTGATCACTGAAGCTTTCTTT.

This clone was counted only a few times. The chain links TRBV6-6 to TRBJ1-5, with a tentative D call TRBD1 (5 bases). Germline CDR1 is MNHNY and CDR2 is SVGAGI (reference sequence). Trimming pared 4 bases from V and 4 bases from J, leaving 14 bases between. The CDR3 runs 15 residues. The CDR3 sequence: CASSFGDSLNQPQHF. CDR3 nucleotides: TGTGCCAGCAGTTTCGGAGACAGCCTGAATCAGCCCCAGCATTTT.

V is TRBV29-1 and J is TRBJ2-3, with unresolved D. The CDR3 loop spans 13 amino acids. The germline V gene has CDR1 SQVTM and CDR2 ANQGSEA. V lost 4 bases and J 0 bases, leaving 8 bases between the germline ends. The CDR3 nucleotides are TGCAGCGTTGCACCCCAAAGCACAGATACGCAGTATTTT. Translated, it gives CSVAPQSTDTQYF.

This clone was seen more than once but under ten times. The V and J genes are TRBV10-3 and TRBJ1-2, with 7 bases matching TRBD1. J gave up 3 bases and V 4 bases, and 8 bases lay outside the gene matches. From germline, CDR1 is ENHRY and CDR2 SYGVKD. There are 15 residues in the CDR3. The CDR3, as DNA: TGTGCCATCAGTGGTCTACAGGGGCAGGACTATGGCTACACCTTC. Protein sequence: CAISGLQGQDYGYTF.

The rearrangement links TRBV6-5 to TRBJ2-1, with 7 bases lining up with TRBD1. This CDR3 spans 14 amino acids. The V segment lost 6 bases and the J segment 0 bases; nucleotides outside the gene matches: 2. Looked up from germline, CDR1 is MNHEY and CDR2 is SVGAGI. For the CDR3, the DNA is TGTGCCAGCAGCTGGGACAGCTCCTACAATGAGCAGTTCTTC. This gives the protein CASSWDSSYNEQFF.

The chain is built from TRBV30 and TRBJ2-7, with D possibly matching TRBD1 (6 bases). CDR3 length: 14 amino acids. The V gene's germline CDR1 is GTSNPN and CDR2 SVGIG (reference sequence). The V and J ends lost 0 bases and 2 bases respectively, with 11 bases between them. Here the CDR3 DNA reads TGTGCCTGGAGTGTAGTTCAGGGGACCTACGAGCAGTACTTC. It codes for CAWSVVQGTYEQYF.

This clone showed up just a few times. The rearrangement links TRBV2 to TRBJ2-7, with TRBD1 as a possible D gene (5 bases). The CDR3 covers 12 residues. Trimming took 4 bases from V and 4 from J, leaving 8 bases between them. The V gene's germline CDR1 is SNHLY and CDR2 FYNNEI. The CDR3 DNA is TGTGCCAGCAGTGCCGACAGTTACGAGCAGTACTTC. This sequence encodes CASSADSYEQYF.

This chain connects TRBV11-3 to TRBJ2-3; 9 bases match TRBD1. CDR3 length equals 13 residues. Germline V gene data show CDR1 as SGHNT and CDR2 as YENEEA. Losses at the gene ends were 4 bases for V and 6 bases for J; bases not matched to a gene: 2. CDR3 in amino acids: CASSSGQGDTQYF. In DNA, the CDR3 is TGTGCCAGCAGCTCTGGACAGGGGGATACGCAGTATTTT.